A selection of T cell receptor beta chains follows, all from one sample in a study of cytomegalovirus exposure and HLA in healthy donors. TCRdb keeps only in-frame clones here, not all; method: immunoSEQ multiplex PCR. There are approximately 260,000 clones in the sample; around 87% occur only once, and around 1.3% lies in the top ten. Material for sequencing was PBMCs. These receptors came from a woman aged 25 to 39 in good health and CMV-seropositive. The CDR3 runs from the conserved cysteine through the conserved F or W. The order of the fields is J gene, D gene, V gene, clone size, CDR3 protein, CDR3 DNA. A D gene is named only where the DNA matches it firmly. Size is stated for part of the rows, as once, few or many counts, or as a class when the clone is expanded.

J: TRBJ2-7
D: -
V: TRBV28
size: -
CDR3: CASSFARADSAYEQYF
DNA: TGTGCCAGCAGTTTCGCTAGGGCCGATAGCGCCTACGAGCAGTACTTC

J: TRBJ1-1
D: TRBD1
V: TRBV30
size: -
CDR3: CAWSVQGAVGAFF
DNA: TGTGCCTGGAGTGTACAGGGGGCGGTCGGAGCTTTCTTT

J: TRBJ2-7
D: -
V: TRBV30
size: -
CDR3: CAWSVGGSYEQYF
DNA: TGTGCCTGGAGTGTAGGCGGTTCCTACGAGCAGTACTTC

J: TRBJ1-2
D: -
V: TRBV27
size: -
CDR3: CASSPTPRGSYGYTF
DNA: TGTGCCAGCAGTCCTACCCCCAGGGGATCCTATGGCTACACCTTC

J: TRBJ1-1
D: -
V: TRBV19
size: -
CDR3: CASSIQGSTEAFF
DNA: TGTGCCAGTAGTATACAGGGGTCTACTGAAGCTTTCTTT

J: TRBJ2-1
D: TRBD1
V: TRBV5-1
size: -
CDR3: CASSLPWDRGEQFF
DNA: TGCGCCAGCAGCTTACCCTGGGACAGGGGTGAGCAGTTCTTC

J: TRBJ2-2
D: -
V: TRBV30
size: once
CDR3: CAWKRLLNTGELFF
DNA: TGTGCCTGGAAGAGGCTTTTGAACACCGGGGAGCTGTTTTTT

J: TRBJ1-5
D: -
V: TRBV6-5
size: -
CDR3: CASSYGGNQPQHF
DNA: TGTGCCAGCAGTTATGGCGGGAATCAGCCCCAGCATTTT

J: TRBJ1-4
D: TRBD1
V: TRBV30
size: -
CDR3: CAWSLQGREKLFF
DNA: TGTGCCTGGAGTTTACAGGGGCGAGAAAAACTGTTTTTT

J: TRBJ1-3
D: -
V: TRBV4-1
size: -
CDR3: CASSQAPYSSGNTIYF
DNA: TGCGCCAGCAGCCAAGCACCTTACAGCTCTGGAAACACCATATATTTT

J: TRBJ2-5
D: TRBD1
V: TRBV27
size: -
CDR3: CASSLIGGAETQYF
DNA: TGTGCCAGCAGTTTAATAGGGGGCGCAGAGACCCAGTACTTC

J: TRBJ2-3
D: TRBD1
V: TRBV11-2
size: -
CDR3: CASRWTGLTDTQYF
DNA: TGTGCCTCGCGGTGGACAGGGCTCACAGATACGCAGTATTTT

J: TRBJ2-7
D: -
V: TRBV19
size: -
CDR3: CATSRFFGYEQYF
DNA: TGTGCCACCTCTAGGTTCTTCGGCTACGAGCAGTACTTC

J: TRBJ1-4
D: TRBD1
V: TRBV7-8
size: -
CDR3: CASSGTNRGTNEKLFF
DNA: TGTGCCAGCAGCGGGACAAACAGGGGAACTAATGAAAAACTGTTTTTT

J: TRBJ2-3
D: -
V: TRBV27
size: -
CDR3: CASSPSGSSTDTQYF
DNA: TGTGCCAGCAGTCCAAGCGGGTCTAGCACAGATACGCAGTATTTT

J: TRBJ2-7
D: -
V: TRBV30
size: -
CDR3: CAWSVLGEPYEQYF
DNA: TGTGCCTGGAGTGTCCTCGGGGAGCCCTACGAGCAGTACTTC

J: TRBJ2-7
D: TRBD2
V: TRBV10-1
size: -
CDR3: CASSASGRSYEQYF
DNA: TGCGCCAGCAGTGCTAGCGGGAGATCCTACGAGCAGTACTTC

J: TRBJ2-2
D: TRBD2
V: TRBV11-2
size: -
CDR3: CASSLDRGGLASGELFF
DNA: TGTGCCAGCAGCTTAGACCGAGGAGGACTAGCTTCCGGGGAGCTGTTTTTT

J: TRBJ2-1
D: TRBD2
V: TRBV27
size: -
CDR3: CASKLGLAGGSYNEQFF
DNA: TGTGCCAGCAAACTGGGACTAGCGGGAGGGTCATACAATGAGCAGTTCTTC

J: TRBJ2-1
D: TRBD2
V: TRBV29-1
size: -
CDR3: CSVFGGSVYEQFF
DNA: TGCAGCGTTTTCGGCGGGAGTGTATATGAGCAGTTCTTC

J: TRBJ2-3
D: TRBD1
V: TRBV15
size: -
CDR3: CATSGTGGTDTQYF
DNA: TGTGCCACCAGCGGAACAGGGGGCACAGATACGCAGTATTTT

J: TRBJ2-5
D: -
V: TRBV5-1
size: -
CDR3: CASSFQSTAVPAQYF
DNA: TGCGCCAGCAGCTTCCAGTCGACAGCAGTACCGGCCCAGTACTTC

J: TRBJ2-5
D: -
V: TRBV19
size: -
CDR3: CASSRLGGWTETQYF
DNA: TGTGCCAGTAGTAGACTCGGGGGTTGGACGGAGACCCAGTACTTC

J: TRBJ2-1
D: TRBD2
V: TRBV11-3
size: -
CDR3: CASSPWAPGLAANEQFF
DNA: TGTGCCAGCAGCCCCTGGGCCCCGGGACTAGCCGCTAATGAGCAGTTCTTC

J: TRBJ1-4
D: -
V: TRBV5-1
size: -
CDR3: CASSLGPENEKLFF
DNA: TGCGCCAGCAGCTTGGGCCCGGAGAATGAAAAACTGTTTTTT

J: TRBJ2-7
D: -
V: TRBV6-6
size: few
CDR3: CASSYALLSSYEQYF
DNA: TGTGCCAGCAGTTACGCCCTCCTGAGCTCCTACGAGCAGTACTTC

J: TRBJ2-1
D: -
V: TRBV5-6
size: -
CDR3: CASSSQDNEQFF
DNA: TGTGCCAGCAGCTCGCAGGACAATGAGCAGTTCTTC

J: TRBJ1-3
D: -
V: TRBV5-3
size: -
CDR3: CARSLAGSGNTIYF
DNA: TGTGCCAGAAGCTTGGCAGGCTCTGGAAACACCATATATTTT

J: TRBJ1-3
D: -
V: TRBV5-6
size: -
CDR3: CASSLVGVTGNTIYF
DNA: TGTGCCAGCAGCTTGGTCGGGGTGACTGGAAACACCATATATTTT

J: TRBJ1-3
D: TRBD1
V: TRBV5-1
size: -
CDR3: CASSLGQGYSGNTIYF
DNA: TGCGCCAGCAGCTTGGGACAGGGTTACTCTGGAAACACCATATATTTT

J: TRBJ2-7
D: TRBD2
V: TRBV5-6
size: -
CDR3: CASSTPPGTSGRKGEQYF
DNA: TGTGCCAGCAGCACCCCCCCCGGAACTAGCGGGAGGAAGGGCGAGCAGTACTTC

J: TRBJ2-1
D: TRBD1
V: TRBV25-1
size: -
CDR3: CASSEFGTGDLRGNEQFF
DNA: TGTGCCAGCAGTGAATTCGGGACAGGGGATTTGCGGGGTAATGAGCAGTTCTTC

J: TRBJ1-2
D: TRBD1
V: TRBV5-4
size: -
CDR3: CASSLRDRDSAGLGYTF
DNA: TGTGCCAGCAGCTTGAGGGACAGGGATTCCGCGGGGCTCGGCTACACCTTC

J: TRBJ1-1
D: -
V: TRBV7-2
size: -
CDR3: CASSLAGDTEAFF
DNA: TGTGCCAGCAGCCTGGCAGGGGACACTGAAGCTTTCTTT

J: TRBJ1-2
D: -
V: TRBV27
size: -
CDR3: CASRVGGDGYTF
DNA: TGTGCCAGCAGGGTGGGCGGGGATGGCTACACCTTC

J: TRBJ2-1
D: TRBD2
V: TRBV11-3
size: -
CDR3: CASSLRLAGVPNEQFF
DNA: TGTGCCAGCAGCTTAAGACTAGCGGGAGTCCCCAATGAGCAGTTCTTC

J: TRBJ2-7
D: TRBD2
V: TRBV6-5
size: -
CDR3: CASSYSGGMGEQYF
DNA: TGTGCCAGCAGTTACTCGGGGGGGATGGGAGAGCAGTACTTC

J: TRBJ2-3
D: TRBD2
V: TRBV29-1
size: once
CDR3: CSGRTSGITDTQYF
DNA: TGCAGCGGGCGGACTAGCGGAATCACAGATACGCAGTATTTT

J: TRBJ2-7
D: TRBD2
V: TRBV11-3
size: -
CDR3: CASTQQGREGEQYF
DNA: TGTGCCAGCACCCAACAGGGGCGGGAGGGGGAGCAGTACTTC

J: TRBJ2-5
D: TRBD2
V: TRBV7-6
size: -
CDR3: CASSLVGSGSFRETQYF
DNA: TGTGCCAGCAGCTTAGTGGGTAGCGGGAGTTTCCGAGAGACCCAGTACTTC

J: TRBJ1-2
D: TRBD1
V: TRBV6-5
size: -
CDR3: CASSYSWSQTGRGYTF
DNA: TGTGCCAGCAGTTACTCCTGGTCGCAGACAGGGCGCGGCTACACCTTC